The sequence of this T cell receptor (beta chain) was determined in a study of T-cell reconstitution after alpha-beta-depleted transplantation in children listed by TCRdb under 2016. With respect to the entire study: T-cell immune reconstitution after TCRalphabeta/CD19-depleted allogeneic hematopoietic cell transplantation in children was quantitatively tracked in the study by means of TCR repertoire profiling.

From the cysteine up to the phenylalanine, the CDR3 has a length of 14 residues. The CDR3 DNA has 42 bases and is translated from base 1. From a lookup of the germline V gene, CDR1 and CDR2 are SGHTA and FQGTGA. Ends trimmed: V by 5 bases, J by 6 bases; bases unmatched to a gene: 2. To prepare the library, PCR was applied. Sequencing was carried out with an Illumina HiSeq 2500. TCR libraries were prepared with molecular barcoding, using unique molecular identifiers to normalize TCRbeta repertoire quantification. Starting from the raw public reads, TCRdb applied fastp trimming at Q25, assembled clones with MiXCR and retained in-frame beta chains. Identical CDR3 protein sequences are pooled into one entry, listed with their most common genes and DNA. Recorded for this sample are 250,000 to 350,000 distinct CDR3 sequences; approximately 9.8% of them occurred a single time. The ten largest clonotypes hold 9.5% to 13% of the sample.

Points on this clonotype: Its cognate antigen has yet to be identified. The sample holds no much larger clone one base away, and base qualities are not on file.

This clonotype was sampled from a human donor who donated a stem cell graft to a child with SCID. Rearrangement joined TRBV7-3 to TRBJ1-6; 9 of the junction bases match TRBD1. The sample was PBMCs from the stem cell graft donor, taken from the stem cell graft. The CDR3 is CASSTGQGNSPLHF. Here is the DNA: TGTGCCAGCAGCACGGGACAGGGTAATTCACCCCTCCACTTT.